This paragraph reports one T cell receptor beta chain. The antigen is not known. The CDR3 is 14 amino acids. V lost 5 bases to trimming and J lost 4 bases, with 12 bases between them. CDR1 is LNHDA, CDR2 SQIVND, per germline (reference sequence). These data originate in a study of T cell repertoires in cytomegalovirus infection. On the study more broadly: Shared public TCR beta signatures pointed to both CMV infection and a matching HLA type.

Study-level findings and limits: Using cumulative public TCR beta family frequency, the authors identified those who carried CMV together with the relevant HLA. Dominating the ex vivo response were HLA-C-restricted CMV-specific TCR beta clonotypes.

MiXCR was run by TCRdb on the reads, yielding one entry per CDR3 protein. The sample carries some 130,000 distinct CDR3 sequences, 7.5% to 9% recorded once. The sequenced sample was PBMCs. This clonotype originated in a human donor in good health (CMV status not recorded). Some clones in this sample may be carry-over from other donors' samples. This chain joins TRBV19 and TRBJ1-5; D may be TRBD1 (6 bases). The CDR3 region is CASSRTAENQPQHF. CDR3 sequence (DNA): TGTGCCAGTAGTCGGACAGCCGAGAATCAGCCCCAGCATTTT.